The 24 T cell receptor beta chains below all came from one sample that was sequenced in a study of blood T cell repertoires in COVID-19 (TCRdb year 2020). Receptor libraries were prepared by the immunoSEQ multiplex PCR assay. Drawn from immuneACCESS, this table holds only the in-frame rearrangements with V and J called that TCRdb kept. Clones are partly lost; checked studies trace under half to an unresolved V gene and leave the rest unexplained. The sample profile shows hundreds of thousands of clones; more than 70% of them were found once. 3.5% to 4.5% of the sample rests with the top ten. The specimen was PBMCs or T cells enriched from blood (not recorded which). The origin of the receptors is a man under 40 with acute COVID-19.

CDR3 coding DNA: TGTGCCAGCAGTTTTCAGGGGGGTCAGCCCCAGCATTTT. Its translation: CASSFQGGQPQHF. This sequence joins TRBV6-2 or TRBV6-3 and TRBJ1-5; 7 bases are shared with TRBD1. CDR3 size: 13 residues. Germline CDR1 MNHEY, CDR2 SVGEGT. The trim removed 4 bases at V and 6 bases at J, leaving 3 bases unmatched.

This chain connects TRBV6-5 to TRBJ1-5, with 9 nucleotides matching TRBD1. Per germline, CDR1 MNHEY and CDR2 SVGAGI. This CDR3 is 14 amino acids long. With 2 bases clipped from V and 4 bases from J, the junction kept 0 bases outside the gene matches. The CDR3: CASSYGTGNQPQHF. Written as DNA, the CDR3 is TGTGCCAGCAGTTACGGGACAGGGAATCAGCCCCAGCATTTT.

The chain carries TRBV23-1 and TRBJ1-6; weak D call: TRBD1 (6 bases). Being an ORF, TRBV23-1 has a function that is uncertain. Trimming took 3 bases from V and 0 from J, leaving 12 bases between them. The CDR3 length is 17 residues. This chain's CDR3 is CASSHPQGHSYNSPLHF. The CDR3 nucleotides read TGCGCCAGCAGTCATCCCCAGGGGCACTCCTATAATTCACCCCTCCACTTT.

This clone was found once. The chain has TRBV4-1 and TRBJ2-5; 7 bases agree with TRBD2. The CDR3 loop spans 16 amino acids. CDR1 MGHRA and CDR2 YSYEKL come from the germline V gene. Trimming took 1 base from V and 2 from J; bases not matched to a gene: 7. The CDR3 protein is CASSQGRGMVQETQYF. CDR3 bases: TGCGCCAGCAGCCAAGGGCGGGGGATGGTTCAAGAGACCCAGTACTTC.

This chain connects TRBV11-2 to TRBJ1-2; possibly TRBD1 for D (5 bases). CDR3 length equals 16 residues. V lost 2 bases to trimming and J lost 8 bases, with 21 bases between them. CDR1 and CDR2 from the germline V gene are SGHAT and FQNNGV. DNA for the CDR3: TGTGCCAGCAGCTTAACGTCGGCCGGGGGTTGGTACGGCTACACCTTC. Residues: CASSLTSAGGWYGYTF.

V gene TRBV19 combines with J gene TRBJ1-1, with 10 bases lining up with TRBD1. The CDR3 has 14 amino acids. From germline, CDR1 is LNHDA and CDR2 SQIVND (reference sequence). The V gene end was trimmed by 7 bases and the J gene end by 6 bases; junction bases not matched to a gene: 8. The CDR3 nucleotides are TGTGCCAGTATCCCGGGACAGGGGTTTTCTGAAGCTTTCTTT. It translates to CASIPGQGFSEAFF.

This chain uses TRBV6-5 with TRBJ1-5; TRBD1 might be the D (6 bases). From germline, CDR1 is MNHEY and CDR2 SVGAGI. The CDR3 covers 13 residues. The ends were cut back, 10 bases at V and 4 bases at J, with 14 bases in the middle. The CDR3 reads CATQGFGNQPQHF. CDR3 DNA: TGTGCCACCCAGGGGTTTGGGAATCAGCCCCAGCATTTT.

V gene TRBV5-1 combines with J gene TRBJ1-2, with 7 bases aligning to TRBD1. Germline CDR1 SGHRS, CDR2 YFSETQ. CDR3 size: 13 residues. V gave up 4 bases and J gave up 5 bases; unmatched junction bases: 5. The CDR3 reads CASSPTGVYGYTF. The CDR3 coding sequence is TGCGCCAGCAGCCCTACAGGGGTTTATGGCTACACCTTC.

The chain recombines TRBV9 with TRBJ2-7; 12 positions agree with TRBD1. The CDR3 totals 15 residues. From germline, CDR1 is SGDLS and CDR2 YYNGEE. V shed 5 bases, J shed 5 bases, and the junction held 8 bases outside the gene matches. CDR3 residues: CASSQAGQGANEQYF. CDR3 DNA: TGTGCCAGCAGTCAAGCGGGACAGGGGGCGAACGAGCAGTACTTC.

The chain employs TRBV3-1 (or the pseudogene TRBV3-2) and TRBJ2-1; 9 bases are a match to TRBD2. Germline trimming cut 4 bases from V and 4 bases from J; bases unmatched to any gene: 8. CDR1 and CDR2 from the germline V gene are LGHDT and YNNKEL (reference sequence). CDR3 length: 16 amino acids. The CDR3 is CASSRRGGAGYNEQFF. The CDR3 coding sequence is TGTGCCAGCAGCCGCCGCGGGGGGGCGGGTTACAATGAGCAGTTCTTC.

This clone was observed a few times. The rearrangement uses TRBV6-5 and TRBJ1-6; 7 bases are shared with TRBD1. CDR3 length: 15 residues. V lost 2 bases to trimming and J lost 8 bases; unmatched junction nucleotides: 6. Germline CDR1 MNHEY, CDR2 SVGAGI. DNA of the CDR3: TGTGCCAGCAGTTACAGGGGGCGCGAACATTCACCCCTCCACTTT. As protein: CASSYRGREHSPLHF.

The chain combines TRBV7-6 with TRBJ1-5; TRBD1 agrees at 8 bases. With 1 base clipped from V and 6 bases from J, the junction kept 8 bases outside the gene matches. CDR3 length: 16 amino acids. Germline V gene data show CDR1 as SGHVS and CDR2 as FNYEAQ. The CDR3 protein is CASSLDAGGLGQPQHF. CDR3 nucleotide sequence: TGTGCCAGCAGCTTAGATGCAGGGGGCTTGGGTCAGCCCCAGCATTTT. Variable domain in full (rest from reference TRBV7-6 and TRBJ1-5): GAGVSQSPRYKVTKRGQDVALRCDPISGHVSLYWYRQALGQGPEFLTYFNYEAQQDKSGLPNDRFSAERPEGSISTLTIQRTEQRDSAMYRCASSLDAGGLGQPQHFGDGTRLSIL.

The chain couples TRBV6-5 to TRBJ1-3; possibly TRBD1 for D (6 bases). V gave up 6 bases and J gave up 5 bases, with 17 bases separating them. Per germline, CDR1 MNHEY and CDR2 SVGAGI. There are 15 residues in the CDR3. CDR3 protein: CASSLTQDSRNTIYF. In DNA form, the CDR3 reads TGTGCCAGCAGCCTGACGCAGGACAGCAGAAACACCATATATTTT.

This chain connects TRBV4-1 to TRBJ2-7; D uncertain. This CDR3 comprises 16 residues. V was trimmed by 1 base and J by 3 bases, leaving 16 bases between them. Germline-derived CDR1 and CDR2 are MGHRA and YSYEKL. CDR3 region: CASSQVLNSRYYEQYF. The CDR3 region has the DNA TGCGCCAGCAGCCAAGTTCTCAACAGCCGTTACTACGAGCAGTACTTC.

V gene TRBV9 combines with J gene TRBJ1-1, with a tentative D call TRBD1 (6 bases). Germline V gene sequence: CDR1 SGDLS, CDR2 YYNGEE. This CDR3 is 17 amino acids long. Trimming took off 4 bases at V and 0 bases at J, with 19 bases between the two ends. CDR3 loop: CASSTRDSGVLNTEAFF. As DNA, the CDR3 is TGTGCCAGCAGCACTAGAGATTCAGGGGTCTTGAACACTGAAGCTTTCTTT.

This chain links TRBV4-1 with TRBJ2-2, with 8 positions matching TRBD2. The CDR3 is made up of 16 amino acids. J lost 4 bases, V lost 4 bases, and 8 bases had no gene match. CDR1 and CDR2 (germline): MGHRA, YSYEKL. The CDR3 loop is CASSPSEGLGTGELFF. The CDR3 region has the DNA TGCGCCAGCAGCCCCTCTGAGGGACTAGGCACCGGGGAGCTGTTTTTT.

This clone is a singleton in its sample. The chain joins TRBV27 to TRBJ1-2; 9 nucleotides agree with TRBD1. J was trimmed by 5 bases and V by 8 bases; bases with no gene match: 6. The germline V gene has CDR1 MNHEY and CDR2 SMNVEV (reference sequence). The CDR3 runs 13 residues. The CDR3 DNA reads TGTGCCAGCGGCCGGGACAGGGCTTATGGCTACACCTTC. The encoded protein is CASGRDRAYGYTF.

This clone was observed at least ten times. CDR3 DNA: TGTGCCAGCAGCGCGGAAGTCGGGGGGTACGAGCAGTACTTC. This gives the protein CASSAEVGGYEQYF. The rearrangement joins TRBV25-1 to TRBJ2-7, with TRBD2 matching over 7 bases. The CDR3 loop spans 14 amino acids. The trim removed 6 bases at V and 4 bases at J, leaving 9 bases unmatched. Germline V gene lookup returns CDR1 MGHDK and CDR2 SYGVNS.

The chain couples TRBV30 to TRBJ1-1; D perhaps matches TRBD1 (6 bases). CDR3 size: 15 residues. Trimming left V 4 bases short and J 4 bases short, with 19 bases between. Looked up from germline, CDR1 is GTSNPN and CDR2 is SVGIG (reference sequence). For the CDR3, the DNA is TGTGCCTGGAAGGAGTTGGGGGGGCTGGCCACTGAAGCTTTCTTT. Translated: CAWKELGGLATEAFF.

The chain joins TRBV2 to TRBJ2-3; a weak D match, TRBD2 (6 bases). The CDR3 is 14 residues long. Looked up from germline, CDR1 is SNHLY and CDR2 is FYNNEI. V was cut by 7 bases and J by 9 bases, with 20 bases left in between. DNA for the CDR3: TGTGCCAGCATTGGGACTTCCGCTTTCATCACGCAGTATTTT. It encodes CASIGTSAFITQYF.

The V and J genes are TRBV3-1 (or the pseudogene TRBV3-2) and TRBJ2-1; 11 bases agree with TRBD2. The CDR3 spans 16 residues. Germline CDR1 is LGHDT and CDR2 is YNNKEL (reference sequence). V dropped 4 bases and J dropped 7; count of bases not matched to a gene: 9. As DNA, the CDR3 is TGTGCCAGCAGCCGAAATAGCGGGGGGGCGGGTAATGAGCAGTTCTTC. This encodes CASSRNSGGAGNEQFF.

V is TRBV18 and J is TRBJ2-5, with TRBD2 identical over 7 bases. The CDR3 is 13 amino acids. The germline V gene encodes CDR1 KGHSH and CDR2 LQKENI. The V gene end was trimmed by 1 base and the J gene end by 5 bases; junction bases not matched to a gene: 1. The CDR3 region is CASSPLGGETQYF. CDR3 bases: TGTGCCAGCTCACCACTCGGGGGGGAGACCCAGTACTTC.

The rearrangement links TRBV19 to TRBJ2-3; 9 nucleotides match TRBD2. This CDR3 has 16 residues. After removal of 5 bases from V and 0 bases from J, the junction contained 6 bases not matched to a gene. Per germline, CDR1 LNHDA and CDR2 SQIVND (reference sequence). CDR3 sequence: CASSFRGGASTDTQYF. The CDR3 region has the DNA TGTGCCAGTAGTTTCCGCGGGGGGGCGAGCACAGATACGCAGTATTTT.

The V gene is TRBV29-1, the J gene TRBJ1-1; 7 nucleotides line up with TRBD1. Germline CDR1 is SQVTM and CDR2 is ANQGSEA. Trimming at V came to 5 bases and at J to 4 bases, leaving 4 bases not matched to a gene. This CDR3 has 12 residues. CDR3 DNA sequence: TGCAGCGTTTTCGACAGGGCCACTGAAGCTTTCTTT. This sequence encodes CSVFDRATEAFF.